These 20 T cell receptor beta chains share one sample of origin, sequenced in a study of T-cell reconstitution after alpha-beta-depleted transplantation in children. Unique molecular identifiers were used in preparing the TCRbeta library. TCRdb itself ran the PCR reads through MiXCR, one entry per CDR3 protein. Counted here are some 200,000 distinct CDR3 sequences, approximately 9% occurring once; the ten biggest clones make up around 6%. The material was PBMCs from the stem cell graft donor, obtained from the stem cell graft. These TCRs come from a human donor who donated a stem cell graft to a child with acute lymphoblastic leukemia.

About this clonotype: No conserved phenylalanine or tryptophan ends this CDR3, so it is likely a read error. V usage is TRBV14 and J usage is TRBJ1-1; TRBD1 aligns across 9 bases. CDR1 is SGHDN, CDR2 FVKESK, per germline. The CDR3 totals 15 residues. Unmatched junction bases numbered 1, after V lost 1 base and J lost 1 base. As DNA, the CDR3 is TGTGCCAGCAGCCAAGGGGACAGGGCGAACACTGAAGCTTTCCTT. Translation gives CASSQGDRANTEAFL.

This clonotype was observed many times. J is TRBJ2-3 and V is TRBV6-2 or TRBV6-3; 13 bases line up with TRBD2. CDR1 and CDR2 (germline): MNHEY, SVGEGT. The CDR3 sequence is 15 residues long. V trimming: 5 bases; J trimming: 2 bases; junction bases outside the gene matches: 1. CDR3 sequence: CASSTSGGATDTQYF. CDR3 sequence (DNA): TGTGCCAGCAGTACTAGCGGGGGGGCCACAGATACGCAGTATTTT.

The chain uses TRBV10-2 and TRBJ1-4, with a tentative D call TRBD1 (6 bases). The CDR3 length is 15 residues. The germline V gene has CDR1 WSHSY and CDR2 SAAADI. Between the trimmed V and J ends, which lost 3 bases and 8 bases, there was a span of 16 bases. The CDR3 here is CASSEGQPGAEKLFF. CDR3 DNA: TGCGCCAGCAGTGAAGGACAGCCCGGAGCGGAAAAACTGTTTTTT.

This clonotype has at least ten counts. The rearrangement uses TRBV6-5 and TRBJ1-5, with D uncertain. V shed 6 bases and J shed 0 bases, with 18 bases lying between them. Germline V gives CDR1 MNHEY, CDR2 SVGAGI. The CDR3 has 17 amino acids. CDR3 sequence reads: CASSPRPGRGSNQPQHF. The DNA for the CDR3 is TGTGCCAGCAGCCCCAGACCAGGCCGGGGTAGCAATCAGCCCCAGCATTTT.

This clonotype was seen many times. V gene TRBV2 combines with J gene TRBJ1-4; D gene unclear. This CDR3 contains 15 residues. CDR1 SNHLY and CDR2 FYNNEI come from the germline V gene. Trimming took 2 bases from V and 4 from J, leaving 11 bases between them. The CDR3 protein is CASSEKGIYNEKLFF. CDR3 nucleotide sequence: TGTGCCAGCAGTGAAAAGGGAATTTATAATGAAAAACTGTTTTTT. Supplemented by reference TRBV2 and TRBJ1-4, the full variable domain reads EPEVTQTPSHQVTQMGQEVILRCVPISNHLYFYWYRQILGQKVEFLVSFYNNEISEKSEIFDDQFSVERPDGSNFTLKIRSTKLEDSAMYFCASSEKGIYNEKLFFGSGTQLSVL.

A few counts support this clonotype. CDR3: CASSQDGARWDYGYTF. The CDR3 region has the DNA TGCGCCAGCAGCCAAGATGGGGCAAGGTGGGACTATGGCTACACCTTC. This rearrangement joins TRBV4-1 to TRBJ1-2; weak D call: TRBD1 (5 bases). This CDR3 has 16 residues. The V and J ends lost 0 bases and 3 bases respectively, with 14 bases between them. Per the germline V gene, CDR1 is MGHRA and CDR2 is YSYEKL.

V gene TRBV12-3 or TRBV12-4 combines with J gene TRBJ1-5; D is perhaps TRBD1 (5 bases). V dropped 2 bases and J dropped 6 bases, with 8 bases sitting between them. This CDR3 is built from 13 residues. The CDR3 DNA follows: TGTGCCAGCAGTTTAATTGGGGCTCAGCCCCAGCATTTT. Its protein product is CASSLIGAQPQHF.

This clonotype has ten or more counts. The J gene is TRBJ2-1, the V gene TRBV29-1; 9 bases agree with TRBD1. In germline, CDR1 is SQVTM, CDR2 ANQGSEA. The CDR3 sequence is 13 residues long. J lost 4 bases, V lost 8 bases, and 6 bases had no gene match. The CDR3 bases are TGCAGCACTTCCGGGACAGGGTACAATGAGCAGTTCTTC. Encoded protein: CSTSGTGYNEQFF.

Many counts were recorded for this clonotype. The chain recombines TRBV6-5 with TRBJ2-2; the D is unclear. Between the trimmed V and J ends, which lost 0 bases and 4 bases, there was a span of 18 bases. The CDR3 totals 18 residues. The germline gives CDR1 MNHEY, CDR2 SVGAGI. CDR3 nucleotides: TGTGCCAGCAGTTACTCAAGTGGATTTCCTGTTAGCACCGGGGAGCTGTTTTTT. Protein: CASSYSSGFPVSTGELFF.

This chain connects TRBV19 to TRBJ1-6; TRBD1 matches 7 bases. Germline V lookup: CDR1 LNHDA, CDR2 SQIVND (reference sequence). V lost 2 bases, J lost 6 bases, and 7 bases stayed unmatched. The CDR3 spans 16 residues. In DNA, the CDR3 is TGTGCCAGTAGTATAACAGGGACAGCGTCTAATTCACCCCTCCACTTT. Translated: CASSITGTASNSPLHF.

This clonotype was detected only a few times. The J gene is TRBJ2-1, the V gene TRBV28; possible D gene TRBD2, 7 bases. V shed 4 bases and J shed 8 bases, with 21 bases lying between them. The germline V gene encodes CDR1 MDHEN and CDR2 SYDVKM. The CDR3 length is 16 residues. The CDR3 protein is CASSSDGEGGAYEQFF. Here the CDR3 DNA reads TGTGCCAGCAGTTCTGACGGTGAGGGGGGGGCCTATGAGCAGTTCTTC.

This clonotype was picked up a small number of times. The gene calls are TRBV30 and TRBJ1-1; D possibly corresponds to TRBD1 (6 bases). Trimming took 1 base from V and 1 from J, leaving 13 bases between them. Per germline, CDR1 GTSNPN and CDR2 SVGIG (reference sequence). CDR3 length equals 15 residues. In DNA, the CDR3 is TGTGCCTGGAGTGCACCCGGACAGAGGAACACTGAAGCTTTCTTT. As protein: CAWSAPGQRNTEAFF.

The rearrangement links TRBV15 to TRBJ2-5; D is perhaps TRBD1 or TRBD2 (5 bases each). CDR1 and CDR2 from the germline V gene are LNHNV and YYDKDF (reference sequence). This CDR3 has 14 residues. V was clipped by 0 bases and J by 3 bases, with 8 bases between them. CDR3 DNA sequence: TGTGCCACCAGCAGAGATGTGGGGGAAGAGACCCAGTACTTC. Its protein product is CATSRDVGEETQYF. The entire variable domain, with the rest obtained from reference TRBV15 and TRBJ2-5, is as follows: DAMVIQNPRYQVTQFGKPVTLSCSQTLNHNVMYWYQQKSSQAPKLLFHYYDKDFNNEADTPDNFQSRRPNTSFCFLDIRSPGLGDTAMYLCATSRDVGEETQYFGPGTRLLVL.

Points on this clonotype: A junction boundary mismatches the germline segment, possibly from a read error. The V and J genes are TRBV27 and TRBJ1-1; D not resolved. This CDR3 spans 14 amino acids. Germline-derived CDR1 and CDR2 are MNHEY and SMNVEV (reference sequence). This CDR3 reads CTSSLGFMNTEAFF. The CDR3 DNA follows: TGTACCAGCAGTTTAGGGTTCATGAACACTGAAGCTTTCTTT.

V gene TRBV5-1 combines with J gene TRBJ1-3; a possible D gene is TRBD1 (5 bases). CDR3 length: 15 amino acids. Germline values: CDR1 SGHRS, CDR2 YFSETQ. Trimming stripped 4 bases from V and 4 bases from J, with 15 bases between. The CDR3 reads CASSLDGAIGNTIYF. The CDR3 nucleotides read TGCGCCAGCAGCCTCGATGGGGCTATAGGAAACACCATATATTTT.

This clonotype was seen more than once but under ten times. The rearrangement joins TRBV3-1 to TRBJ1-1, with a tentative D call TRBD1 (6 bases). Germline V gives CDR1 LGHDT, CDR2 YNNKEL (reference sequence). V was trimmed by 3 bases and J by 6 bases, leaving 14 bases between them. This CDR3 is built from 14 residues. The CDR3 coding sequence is TGTGCCAGCAGCCAGCGGGGGGCTAAATCTGAAGCTTTCTTT. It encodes CASSQRGAKSEAFF.

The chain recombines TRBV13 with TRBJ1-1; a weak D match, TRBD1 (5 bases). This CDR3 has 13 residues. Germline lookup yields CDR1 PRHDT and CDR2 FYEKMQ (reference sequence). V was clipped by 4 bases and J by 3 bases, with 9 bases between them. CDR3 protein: CASSSSTDTEAFF. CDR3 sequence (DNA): TGTGCCAGCAGCTCCTCGACAGACACTGAAGCTTTCTTT.

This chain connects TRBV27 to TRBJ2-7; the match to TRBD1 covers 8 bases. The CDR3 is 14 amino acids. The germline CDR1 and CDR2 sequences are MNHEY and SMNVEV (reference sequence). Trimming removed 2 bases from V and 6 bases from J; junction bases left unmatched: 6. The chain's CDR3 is CASSLAGQGAEQYF. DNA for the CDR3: TGTGCCAGCAGTTTAGCCGGACAGGGCGCCGAGCAGTACTTC.

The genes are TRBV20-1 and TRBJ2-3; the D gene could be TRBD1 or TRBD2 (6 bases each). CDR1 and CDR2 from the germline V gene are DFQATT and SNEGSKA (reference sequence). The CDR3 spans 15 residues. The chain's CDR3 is CRALGGGTSTDTQYF. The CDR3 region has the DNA TGCAGAGCCCTCGGAGGGGGGACTAGCACAGATACGCAGTATTTT.

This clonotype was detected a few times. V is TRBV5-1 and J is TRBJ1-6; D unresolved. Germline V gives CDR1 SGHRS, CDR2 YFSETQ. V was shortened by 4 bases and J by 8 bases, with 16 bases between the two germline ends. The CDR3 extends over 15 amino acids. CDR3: CASSPRPGGDSPLHF. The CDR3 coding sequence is TGCGCCAGCAGCCCCCGACCGGGCGGGGATTCACCCCTCCACTTT.